This TCR beta chain came from a study of blood T cell repertoires in COVID-19. Background on the study: There were acute and convalescent COVID-19 samples, and they came from the United States, Italy and Spain. Nucleic acid was either cDNA or gDNA, and it came from T cells, B-cell-depleted T cells, or PBMCs.

Individuals drawn from around 25 US areas were roughly 18 to 100 years old. Produced via immunoSEQ multiplex PCR; TCRdb's table is partial and in-frame only. The sample has some 250,000 clones, roughly 93% seen once. This clone was detected once. CDR1 and CDR2 from the germline V gene are MNHEY and SVGAGI. This CDR3 has 14 residues. Between the trimmed V and J ends, which lost 5 bases and 3 bases, there was a span of 14 bases. V gene TRBV6-5 combines with J gene TRBJ2-7; weak D call: TRBD2 (6 bases). The receptor comes from a woman in her 40s with acute COVID-19. The material sequenced was PBMCs or T cells enriched from blood (not recorded which). CDR3 DNA sequence: TGTGCCAGCAGTCCATTCTTGGACTACTACGAGCAGTACTTC. This sequence encodes CASSPFLDYYEQYF.